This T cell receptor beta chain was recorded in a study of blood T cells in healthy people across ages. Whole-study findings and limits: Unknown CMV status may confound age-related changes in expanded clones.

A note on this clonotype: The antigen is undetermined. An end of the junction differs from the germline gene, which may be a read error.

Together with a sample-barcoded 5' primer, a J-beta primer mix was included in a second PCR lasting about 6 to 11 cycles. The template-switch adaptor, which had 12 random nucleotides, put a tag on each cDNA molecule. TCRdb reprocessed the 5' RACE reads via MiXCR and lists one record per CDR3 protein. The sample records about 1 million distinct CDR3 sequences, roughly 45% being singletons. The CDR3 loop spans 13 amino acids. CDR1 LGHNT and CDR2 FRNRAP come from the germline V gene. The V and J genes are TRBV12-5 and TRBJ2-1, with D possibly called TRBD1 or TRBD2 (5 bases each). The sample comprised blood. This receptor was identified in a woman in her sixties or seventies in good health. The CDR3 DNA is TGCGCTAGTGGGGTGGGGGCCTACAATGAGCAGTTCTTC. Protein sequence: CASGVGAYNEQFF.